These 26 T cell receptor beta chains share one sample of origin, sequenced in a study of T cells after yellow fever vaccination. TCRdb re-called the 5' RACE reads with MiXCR, one entry per CDR3 protein. Of about 350,000 distinct CDR3 sequences listed, roughly 4% were seen once; the top ten hold 20% to 25%. Sequences were derived from PBMCs, sampled 5 days after the yellow fever booster vaccination. The origin of the receptors is a man aged 18-30 years who received the YFV17D yellow fever vaccine.

In its sample, this clonotype was seen a few times. The J gene is TRBJ2-7, the V gene TRBV12-3 or TRBV12-4; 7 bases agree with TRBD2. V lost 7 bases, J lost 4 bases, and 4 bases stayed unmatched. The CDR3 length is 12 residues. CDR3 bases: TGTGCCAGCAAAGCGGGGCGTTACGAGCAGTACTTC. Protein sequence: CASKAGRYEQYF.

V gene TRBV6-5 combines with J gene TRBJ2-3; D uncertain. From germline, CDR1 is MNHEY and CDR2 SVGAGI. Trimming pared 0 bases from V and 2 bases from J, leaving 9 bases between. The CDR3 runs 15 residues. DNA for the CDR3: TGTGCCAGCAGTTACTCAGGTCTACACACAGATACGCAGTATTTT. This codes for CASSYSGLHTDTQYF.

The CDR3 loop reads CASSYFETQHF. The CDR3 coding sequence is TGTGCCAGCAGTTACTTCGAGACCCAGCATTTT. V is TRBV6-2 or TRBV6-3 and J is TRBJ1-5; D is uncertain. Germline V CDR1 and CDR2: MNHEY, SVGEGT. CDR3 size: 11 residues. Trimming left V 1 base short and J 11 bases short, with 6 bases between.

This clonotype has only a few counts. This chain joins TRBV9 and TRBJ1-1; D uncertain. V was clipped by 0 bases and J by 2 bases, with 14 bases between them. CDR1 and CDR2 (germline): SGDLS, YYNGEE. The CDR3 sequence is 16 residues long. The CDR3 DNA is TGTGCCAGCAGCGTAGCTGTTCCAGGCCCAAACACTGAAGCTTTCTTT. This sequence encodes CASSVAVPGPNTEAFF.

This clonotype has only a few counts. The chain uses TRBV7-9 and TRBJ1-6; possible D gene TRBD1, 6 bases. This CDR3 spans 14 amino acids. Trimming took 3 bases from V and 11 from J, leaving 14 bases between them. CDR1 is SEHNR and CDR2 is FQNEAQ in the germline V gene (reference sequence). This chain's CDR3 is CASSLQGFVTPLHF. CDR3 DNA: TGTGCCAGCAGCTTGCAGGGGTTCGTAACACCCCTCCACTTT.

This chain links TRBV20-1 with TRBJ2-5; D uncertain. The germline V and J ends were trimmed by 0 bases and 0 bases, with 14 bases remaining between them. In germline, CDR1 is DFQATT, CDR2 SNEGSKA (reference sequence). CDR3 length equals 16 residues. The CDR3 nucleotides are TGCAGTGCTAGAGATCTCCTTCGCGGATACCAAGAGACCCAGTACTTC. Translation: CSARDLLRGYQETQYF.

The chain uses TRBV20-1 and TRBJ2-1; 9 bases fit TRBD2. After removal of 1 base from V and 11 bases from J, the junction contained 24 bases not matched to a gene. Germline CDR1 DFQATT, CDR2 SNEGSKA (reference sequence). This CDR3 is built from 19 residues. For the CDR3, the DNA is TGCAGTGCTAGAGTTCCAACCTCGACTAGCGGACATTTCGGTTTCAAGCAGTTCTTC. Translated: CSARVPTSTSGHFGFKQFF.

V is TRBV7-9 and J is TRBJ1-4; 12 bases agree with TRBD1. J was trimmed by 8 bases and V by 4 bases; bases with no gene match: 8. The CDR3 sequence is 16 residues long. The V gene's germline CDR1 is SEHNR and CDR2 FQNEAQ (reference sequence). The CDR3 DNA follows: TGTGCCAGCAGCTCCCTGGGACAGGGGGCAGGCGAAAAACTGTTTTTT. Encoded protein: CASSSLGQGAGEKLFF.

With respect to this clonotype: The junction departs from germline at one end; a sequencing error may be responsible. The chain recombines TRBV7-9 with TRBJ2-2; D may correspond to TRBD1 or TRBD2 (5 bases each). CDR3 length: 17 residues. Germline lookup yields CDR1 SEHNR and CDR2 FQNEAQ (reference sequence). The DNA for the CDR3 is TGTGCCAGCAGCTACCTGAGGGACCACCCGAACACCGGGGAGCTGATTTTT. Amino acid sequence: CASSYLRDHPNTGELIF.

J is TRBJ2-2 and V is TRBV5-1; 7 bases agree with TRBD1. Germline V gene lookup returns CDR1 SGHRS and CDR2 YFSETQ. The CDR3 is 15 residues long. V lost 3 bases, J lost 3 bases, and 5 bases stayed unmatched. CDR3 in DNA: TGCGCCAGCAGCTCCGGGACAGACTACACCGGGGAGCTGTTTTTT. Translated: CASSSGTDYTGELFF. The full variable domain, with the rest looked up from reference TRBV5-1 and TRBJ2-2, is KAGVTQTPRYLIKTRGQQVTLSCSPISGHRSVSWYQQTPGQGLQFLFEYFSETQRNKGNFPGRFSGRQFSNSRSEMNVSTLELGDSALYLCASSSGTDYTGELFFGEGSRLTVL.

This clonotype was counted ten times or more. This sequence joins TRBV9 and TRBJ2-7; 7 bases align to TRBD2. The V and J ends lost 3 bases and 2 bases, in that order; junction bases with no gene match: 8. Germline loops: CDR1 SGDLS, CDR2 YYNGEE. This CDR3 region has 15 residues. CDR3: CASSAGRTRAYEQYF. The CDR3 DNA sequence: TGTGCCAGCAGCGCAGGGCGGACTAGGGCCTACGAGCAGTACTTC.

This clonotype was counted between two and nine times. One junction end does not reproduce the germline sequence, and a read error may be involved. This chain uses TRBV12-3 or TRBV12-4 with TRBJ2-5; D may match TRBD1 or TRBD2 (6 bases each). The CDR3 runs 15 residues. This chain's CDR3 is CASSFPGEDQKTQYF. CDR3 nucleotides: TGTGCCAGCAGTTTTCCAGGGGAGGACCAAAAGACCCAGTACTTC.

The gene calls are TRBV15 and TRBJ2-3; 7 nucleotides agree with TRBD1. The CDR3 length is 12 residues. Trimming removed 6 bases from V and 9 bases from J; junction bases left unmatched: 6. Germline-derived CDR1 and CDR2 are LNHNV and YYDKDF (reference sequence). This CDR3 reads CATRQGSETQYF. The CDR3 bases are TGTGCCACCAGACAGGGGTCTGAGACGCAGTATTTT.

This clonotype was detected many times. The chain carries TRBV20-1 and TRBJ2-5, with TRBD2 identical over 11 bases. The CDR3 has 15 amino acids. Germline CDR1 DFQATT, CDR2 SNEGSKA (reference sequence). V lost 4 bases and J lost 2; bases outside the gene matches: 6. CDR3 sequence: CSANRLAGGQETQYF. The CDR3 region has the DNA TGCAGTGCTAACCGTCTAGCGGGGGGACAAGAGACCCAGTACTTC.

Only a few counts were recorded for this clonotype. The rearrangement links TRBV6-5 to TRBJ2-2; D is perhaps TRBD1 (6 bases). Germline V lookup: CDR1 MNHEY, CDR2 SVGAGI. Trimming shortened V by 8 bases and J by 0 bases, and 7 bases separated the two germline ends. CDR3 length: 13 residues. The CDR3 here is CASGTPNTGELFF. CDR3 nucleotide sequence: TGTGCCAGCGGGACACCGAACACCGGGGAGCTGTTTTTT.

In its sample, this clonotype was seen a few times. This sequence joins TRBV13 and TRBJ2-3; 7 bases fit TRBD2. V dropped 4 bases and J dropped 5; count of bases not matched to a gene: 6. The CDR3 has 14 amino acids. The germline V gene has CDR1 PRHDT and CDR2 FYEKMQ (reference sequence). The CDR3 is CASSSTSVVDTQYF. In DNA form, the CDR3 reads TGTGCCAGCAGCTCTACTAGCGTAGTAGATACGCAGTATTTT.

This clonotype was found many times. V is TRBV5-1 and J is TRBJ2-7; D gene uncertain. Germline CDR1 reads SGHRS; CDR2 reads YFSETQ. This CDR3 spans 12 amino acids. With 1 base removed from V and 4 bases from J, the gap between germline ends came to 6 bases. CDR3 coding DNA: TGCGCCAGCAGCTTGTCCCGGTACGAGCAGTACGTC. Protein sequence: CASSLSRYEQYV.

This clonotype has at least ten counts. The chain couples TRBV7-2 to TRBJ2-1; maybe TRBD1 (6 bases). V was shortened by 5 bases and J by 0 bases, with 17 bases between the two germline ends. CDR3 length equals 17 residues. CDR1 SGHTA and CDR2 FQGNSA come from the germline V gene. CDR3 sequence: CASSTLPTGTSYNEQFF. The CDR3 nucleotides are TGTGCCAGCAGCACCCTCCCCACAGGGACCTCCTACAATGAGCAGTTCTTC.

This clonotype was observed a few times. The chain links TRBV20-1 to TRBJ2-1; no definite D call. CDR1 and CDR2 from the germline V gene are DFQATT and SNEGSKA (reference sequence). The CDR3 sequence is 11 residues long. V was shortened by 6 bases and J by 8 bases, with 11 bases between the two germline ends. Here the CDR3 DNA reads TGCAGTGCGCCTAGGGTCCATGAGCAGTTCTTC. It is translated as CSAPRVHEQFF.

The gene calls are TRBV29-1 and TRBJ2-5; unclear D gene. Germline V gene data show CDR1 as SQVTM and CDR2 as ANQGSEA. CDR3 length: 15 residues. Trimming took off 4 bases at V and 5 bases at J, with 20 bases between the two ends. This CDR3 reads CSVVSLRLDWETQYF. CDR3 DNA: TGCAGCGTTGTATCTCTCCGTCTCGATTGGGAGACCCAGTACTTC.

In this sample, this clonotype turned up a few times. The V call is TRBV7-9, the J call TRBJ1-2; tentative D call: TRBD1 (6 bases). The CDR3 has 15 residues. Trimming took off 2 bases at V and 7 bases at J, with 17 bases between the two ends. Germline V gene data show CDR1 as SEHNR and CDR2 as FQNEAQ (reference sequence). The CDR3 DNA is TGTGCCAGCAGCTTATCCCCCTTGACAGGCTCTGGCTACACCTTC. It translates to CASSLSPLTGSGYTF.

This chain uses TRBV2 with TRBJ1-4, with D possibly TRBD1 on 5 matching bases. The CDR3 runs to 15 residues. In germline, CDR1 is SNHLY, CDR2 FYNNEI. The ends were cut back, 4 bases at V and 6 bases at J, with 15 bases in the middle. The CDR3 loop reads CASSGVAGSYEKLFF. In DNA form, the CDR3 reads TGTGCCAGCAGTGGGGTGGCAGGGAGTTATGAAAAACTGTTTTTT. Full variable domain (remainder filled in from reference TRBV2 and TRBJ1-4): EPEVTQTPSHQVTQMGQEVILRCVPISNHLYFYWYRQILGQKVEFLVSFYNNEISEKSEIFDDQFSVERPDGSNFTLKIRSTKLEDSAMYFCASSGVAGSYEKLFFGSGTQLSVL.

This clonotype was detected ten times or more. This rearrangement joins TRBV4-2 to TRBJ1-3; D is possibly TRBD1 (6 bases). V was trimmed by 0 bases and J by 0 bases, leaving 12 bases between them. Germline loops: CDR1 LGHNA, CDR2 YNFKEQ. This CDR3 spans 17 amino acids. In DNA form, the CDR3 reads TGTGCCAGCAGCCAAGATCTCAGACAGGTCTCTGGAAACACCATATATTTT. Encoded protein: CASSQDLRQVSGNTIYF.

In its sample, this clonotype was seen a few times. The chain employs TRBV20-1 and TRBJ1-1; D is perhaps TRBD1 (5 bases). CDR1 and CDR2 (germline): DFQATT, SNEGSKA (reference sequence). This CDR3 region has 13 residues. With 5 bases removed from V and 5 bases from J, the gap between germline ends came to 15 bases. The CDR3 spells CSAAQGSGTEAFF. The DNA for the CDR3 is TGCAGTGCTGCTCAGGGATCGGGTACTGAAGCTTTCTTT.

There are a few counts of this clonotype. V usage is TRBV25-1 and J usage is TRBJ1-4, with D unclear. CDR1 and CDR2 from the germline V gene are MGHDK and SYGVNS. V shed 3 bases and J shed 5 bases, with 16 bases lying between them. The CDR3 is made up of 16 amino acids. For the CDR3, the DNA is TGTGCCAGCAGTGACTTACTGGCCCAAGCGAATGAAAAACTGTTTTTT. It encodes CASSDLLAQANEKLFF.

This clonotype was found many times. This chain joins TRBV7-3 and TRBJ2-2, with D perhaps matching TRBD2 (5 bases). Between the trimmed V and J ends, which lost 2 bases and 4 bases, there was a span of 14 bases. CDR1 SGHTA and CDR2 FQGTGA come from the germline V gene. The CDR3 length is 16 residues. As DNA, the CDR3 is TGTGCCAGCAGCTTAGTTTCCGGCAGCGGCACCGGGGAGCTGTTTTTT. Translation gives CASSLVSGSGTGELFF.